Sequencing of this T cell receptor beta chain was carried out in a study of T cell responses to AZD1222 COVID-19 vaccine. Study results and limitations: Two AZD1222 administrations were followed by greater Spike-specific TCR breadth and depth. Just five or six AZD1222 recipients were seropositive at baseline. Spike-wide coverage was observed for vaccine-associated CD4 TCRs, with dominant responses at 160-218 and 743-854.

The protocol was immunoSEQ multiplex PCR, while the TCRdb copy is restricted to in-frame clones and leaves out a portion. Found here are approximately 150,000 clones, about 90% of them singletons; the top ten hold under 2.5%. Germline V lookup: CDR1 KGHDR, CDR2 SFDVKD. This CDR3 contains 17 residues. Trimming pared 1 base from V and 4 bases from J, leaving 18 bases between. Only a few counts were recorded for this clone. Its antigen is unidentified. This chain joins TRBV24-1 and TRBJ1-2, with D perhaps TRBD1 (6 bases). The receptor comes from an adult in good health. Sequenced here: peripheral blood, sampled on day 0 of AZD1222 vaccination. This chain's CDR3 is CATSDLHLGGRGYGYTF. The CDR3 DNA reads TGTGCCACCAGTGATTTACATTTAGGCGGCAGGGGCTATGGCTACACCTTC.